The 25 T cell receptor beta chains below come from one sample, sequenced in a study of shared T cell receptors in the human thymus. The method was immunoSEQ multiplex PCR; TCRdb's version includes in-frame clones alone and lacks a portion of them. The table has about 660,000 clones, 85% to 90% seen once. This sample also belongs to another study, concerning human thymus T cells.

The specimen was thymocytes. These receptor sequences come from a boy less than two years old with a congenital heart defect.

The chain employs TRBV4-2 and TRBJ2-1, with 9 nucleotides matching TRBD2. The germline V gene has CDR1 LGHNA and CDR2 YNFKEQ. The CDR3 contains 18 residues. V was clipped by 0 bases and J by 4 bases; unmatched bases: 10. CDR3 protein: CASSQDLPPSGEYNEQFF. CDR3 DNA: TGTGCCAGCAGCCAAGACCTCCCCCCTAGCGGGGAATACAATGAGCAGTTCTTC.

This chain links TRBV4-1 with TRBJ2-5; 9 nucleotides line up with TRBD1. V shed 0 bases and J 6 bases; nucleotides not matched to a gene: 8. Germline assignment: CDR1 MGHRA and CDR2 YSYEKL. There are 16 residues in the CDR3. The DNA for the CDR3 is TGCGCCAGCAGCCAAGATCTGGACAGGGGAGGAAAGACCCAGTACTTC. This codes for CASSQDLDRGGKTQYF.

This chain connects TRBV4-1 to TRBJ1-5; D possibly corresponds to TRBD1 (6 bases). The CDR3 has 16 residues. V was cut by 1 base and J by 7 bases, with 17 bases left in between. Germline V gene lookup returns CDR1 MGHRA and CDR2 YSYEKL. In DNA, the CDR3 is TGCGCCAGCAGCCAAGTCTTAGCAGGGGTTGTCCAGCCCCAGCATTTT. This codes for CASSQVLAGVVQPQHF.

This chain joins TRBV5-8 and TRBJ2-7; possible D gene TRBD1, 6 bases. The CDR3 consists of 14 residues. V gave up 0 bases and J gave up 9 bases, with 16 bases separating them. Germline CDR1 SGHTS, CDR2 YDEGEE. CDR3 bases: TGTGCCAGCAGCTTGGCGGGACATGCCCTGGGGCAGTACTTC. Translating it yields CASSLAGHALGQYF. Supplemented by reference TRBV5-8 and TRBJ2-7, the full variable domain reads EAGVTQSPTHLIKTRGQQATLRCSPISGHTSVYWYQQALGLGLQFLLWYDEGEERNRGNFPPRFSGRQFPNYSSELNVNALELEDSALYLCASSLAGHALGQYFGPGTRLTVT.

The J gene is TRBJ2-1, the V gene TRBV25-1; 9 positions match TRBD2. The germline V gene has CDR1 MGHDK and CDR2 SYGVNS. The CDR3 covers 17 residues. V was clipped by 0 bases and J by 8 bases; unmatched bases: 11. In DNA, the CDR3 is TGTGCCAGCAGTGAATACGCGATAGCGGGAGTATACCATGAGCAGTTCTTC. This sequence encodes CASSEYAIAGVYHEQFF.

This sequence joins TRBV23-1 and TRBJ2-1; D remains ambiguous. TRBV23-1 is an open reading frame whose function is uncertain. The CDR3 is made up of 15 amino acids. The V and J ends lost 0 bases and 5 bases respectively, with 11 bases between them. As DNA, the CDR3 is TGCGCCAGCAGTCAATCCCCATATCGGGACAATGAGCAGTTCTTC. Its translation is CASSQSPYRDNEQFF.

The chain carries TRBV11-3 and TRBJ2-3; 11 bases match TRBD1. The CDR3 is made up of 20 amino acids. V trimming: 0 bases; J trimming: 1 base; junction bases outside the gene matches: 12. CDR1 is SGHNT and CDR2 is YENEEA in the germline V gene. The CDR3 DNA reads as TGTGCCAGCAGCTTAGATCCGGACAGGGGGCTCAAAGGGGGCACAGATACGCAGTATTTT. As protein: CASSLDPDRGLKGGTDTQYF. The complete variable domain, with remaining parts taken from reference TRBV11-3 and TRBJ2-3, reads EAGVVQSPRYKIIEKKQPVAFWCNPISGHNTLYWYLQNLGQGPELLIRYENEEAVDDSQLPKDRFSAERLKGVDSTLKIQPAELGDSAVYLCASSLDPDRGLKGGTDTQYFGPGTRLTVL.

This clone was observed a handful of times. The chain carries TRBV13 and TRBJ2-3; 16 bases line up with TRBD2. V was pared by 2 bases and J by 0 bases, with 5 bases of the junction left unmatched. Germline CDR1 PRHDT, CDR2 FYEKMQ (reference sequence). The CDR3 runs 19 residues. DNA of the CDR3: TGTGCCAGCAGCTTACGGGGACTAGCGGGAGGGCCCAGCACAGATACGCAGTATTTT. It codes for CASSLRGLAGGPSTDTQYF.

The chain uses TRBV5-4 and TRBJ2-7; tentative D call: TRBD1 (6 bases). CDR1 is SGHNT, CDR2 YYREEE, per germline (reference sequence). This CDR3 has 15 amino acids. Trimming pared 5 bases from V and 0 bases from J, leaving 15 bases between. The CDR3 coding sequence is TGTGCCAGCAGTGTTACCGGGACACTCTCCTACGAGCAGTACTTC. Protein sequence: CASSVTGTLSYEQYF.

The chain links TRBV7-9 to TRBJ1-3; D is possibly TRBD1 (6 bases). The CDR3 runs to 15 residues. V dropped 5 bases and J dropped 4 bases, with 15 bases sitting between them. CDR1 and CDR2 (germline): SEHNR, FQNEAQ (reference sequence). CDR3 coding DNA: TGTGCCAGCAGCCCCGTCAGGGGTTCGGGAAACACCATATATTTT. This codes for CASSPVRGSGNTIYF.

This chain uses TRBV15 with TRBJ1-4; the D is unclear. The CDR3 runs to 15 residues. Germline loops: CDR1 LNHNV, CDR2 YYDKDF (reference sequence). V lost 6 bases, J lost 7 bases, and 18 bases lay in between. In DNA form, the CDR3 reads TGTGCCACCAGAAAATGGGCCAGTGGATCTGAAAAACTGTTTTTT. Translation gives CATRKWASGSEKLFF.

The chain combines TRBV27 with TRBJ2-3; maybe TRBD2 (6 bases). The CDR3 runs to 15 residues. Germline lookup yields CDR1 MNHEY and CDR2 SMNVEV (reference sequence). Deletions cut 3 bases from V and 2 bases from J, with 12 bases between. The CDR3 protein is CASSFGSGPTDTQYF. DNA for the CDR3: TGTGCCAGCAGTTTTGGTAGCGGCCCCACAGATACGCAGTATTTT.

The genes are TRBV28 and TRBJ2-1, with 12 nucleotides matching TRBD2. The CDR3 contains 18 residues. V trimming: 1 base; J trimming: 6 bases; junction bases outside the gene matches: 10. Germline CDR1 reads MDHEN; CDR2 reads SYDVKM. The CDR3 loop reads CASSLFHLAGGPTNEQFF. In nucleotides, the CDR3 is TGTGCCAGCAGTTTATTCCATCTAGCGGGAGGGCCGACCAATGAGCAGTTCTTC.

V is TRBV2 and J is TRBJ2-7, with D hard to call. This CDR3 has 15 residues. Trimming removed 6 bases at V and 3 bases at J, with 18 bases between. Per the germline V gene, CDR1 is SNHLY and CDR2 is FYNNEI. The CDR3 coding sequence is TGTGCCAGCAGCCCAGTGAACCCCCCTCTCTACGAGCAGTACTTC. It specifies CASSPVNPPLYEQYF. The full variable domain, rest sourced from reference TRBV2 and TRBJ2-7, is EPEVTQTPSHQVTQMGQEVILRCVPISNHLYFYWYRQILGQKVEFLVSFYNNEISEKSEIFDDQFSVERPDGSNFTLKIRSTKLEDSAMYFCASSPVNPPLYEQYFGPGTRLTVT.

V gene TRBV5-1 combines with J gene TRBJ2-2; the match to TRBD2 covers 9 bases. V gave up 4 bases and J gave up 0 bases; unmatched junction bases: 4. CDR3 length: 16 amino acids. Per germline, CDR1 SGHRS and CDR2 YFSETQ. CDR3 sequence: CASSPSGVPNTGELFF. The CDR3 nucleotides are TGCGCCAGCAGCCCTAGCGGGGTCCCGAACACCGGGGAGCTGTTTTTT.

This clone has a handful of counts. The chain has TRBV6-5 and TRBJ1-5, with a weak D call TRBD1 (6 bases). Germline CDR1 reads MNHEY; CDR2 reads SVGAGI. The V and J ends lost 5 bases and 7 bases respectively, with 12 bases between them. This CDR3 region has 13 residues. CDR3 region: CASSDEQGQPQHF. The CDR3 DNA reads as TGTGCCAGCAGTGATGAACAGGGACAGCCCCAGCATTTT.

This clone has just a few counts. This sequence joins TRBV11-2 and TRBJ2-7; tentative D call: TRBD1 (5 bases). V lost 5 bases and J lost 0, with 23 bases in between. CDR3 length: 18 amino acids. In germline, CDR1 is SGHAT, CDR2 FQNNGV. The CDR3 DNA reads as TGTGCCAGCAGCCAAGGGGTTAGCCGCATGATAGACTCCTACGAGCAGTACTTC. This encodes CASSQGVSRMIDSYEQYF.

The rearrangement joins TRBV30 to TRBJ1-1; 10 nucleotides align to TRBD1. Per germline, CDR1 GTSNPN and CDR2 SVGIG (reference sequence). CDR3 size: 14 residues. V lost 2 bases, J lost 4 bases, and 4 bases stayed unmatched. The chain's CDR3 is CAWSRDRGSTEAFF. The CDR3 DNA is TGTGCCTGGAGTCGGGACAGGGGTTCCACTGAAGCTTTCTTT. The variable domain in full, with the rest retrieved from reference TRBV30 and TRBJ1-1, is SQTIHQWPATLVQPVGSPLSLECTVEGTSNPNLYWYRQAAGRGLQLLFYSVGIGQISSEVPQNLSASRPQDRQFILSSKKLLLSDSGFYLCAWSRDRGSTEAFFGQGTRLTVV.

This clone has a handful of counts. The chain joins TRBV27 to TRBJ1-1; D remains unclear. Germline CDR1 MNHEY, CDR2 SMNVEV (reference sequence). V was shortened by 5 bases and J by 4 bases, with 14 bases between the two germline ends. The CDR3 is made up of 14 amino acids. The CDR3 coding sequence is TGTGCCAGCAGTAACTACGTCGAGGGCACTGAAGCTTTCTTT. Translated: CASSNYVEGTEAFF.

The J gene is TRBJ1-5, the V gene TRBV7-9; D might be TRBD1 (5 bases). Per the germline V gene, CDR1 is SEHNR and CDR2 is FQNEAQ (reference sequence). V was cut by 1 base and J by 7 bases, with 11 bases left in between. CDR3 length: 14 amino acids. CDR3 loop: CASSLGGEVQPQHF. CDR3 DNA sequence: TGTGCCAGCAGCTTAGGAGGGGAGGTCCAGCCCCAGCATTTT.

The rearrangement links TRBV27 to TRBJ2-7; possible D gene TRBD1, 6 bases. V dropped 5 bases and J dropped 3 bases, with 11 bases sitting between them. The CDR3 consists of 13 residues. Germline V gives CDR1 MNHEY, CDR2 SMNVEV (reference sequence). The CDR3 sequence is CASSKGDVYEQYF. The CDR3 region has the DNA TGTGCCAGCAGTAAGGGGGACGTCTACGAGCAGTACTTC.

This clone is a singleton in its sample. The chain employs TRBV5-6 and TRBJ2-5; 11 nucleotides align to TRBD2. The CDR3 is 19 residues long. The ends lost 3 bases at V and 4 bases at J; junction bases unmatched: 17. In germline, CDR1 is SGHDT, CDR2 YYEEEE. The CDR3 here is CASSSDFSGRESGRETQYF. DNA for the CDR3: TGTGCCAGCAGCTCGGATTTTAGCGGGAGGGAATCGGGCCGAGAGACCCAGTACTTC.

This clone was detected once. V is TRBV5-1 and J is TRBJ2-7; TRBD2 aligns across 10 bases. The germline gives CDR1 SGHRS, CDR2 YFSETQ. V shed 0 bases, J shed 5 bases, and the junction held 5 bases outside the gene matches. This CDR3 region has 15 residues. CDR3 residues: CASSLGLAGSHEQYF. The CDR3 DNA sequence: TGCGCCAGCAGCTTGGGACTAGCGGGTTCCCACGAGCAGTACTTC.

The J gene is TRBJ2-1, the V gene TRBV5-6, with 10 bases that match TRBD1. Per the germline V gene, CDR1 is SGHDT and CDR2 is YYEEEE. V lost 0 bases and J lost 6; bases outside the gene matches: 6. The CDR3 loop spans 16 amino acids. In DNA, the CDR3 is TGTGCCAGCAGCTTGGCCAGGGGACAGGGGCGCAATGAGCAGTTCTTC. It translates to CASSLARGQGRNEQFF.

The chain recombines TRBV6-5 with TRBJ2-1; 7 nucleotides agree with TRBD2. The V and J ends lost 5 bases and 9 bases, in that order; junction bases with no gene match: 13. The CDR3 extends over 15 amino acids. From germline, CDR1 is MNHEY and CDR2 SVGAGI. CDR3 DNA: TGTGCCAGCAGTCGAGCGGGAATCCACAGGAGTGAGCAGTTCTTC. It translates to CASSRAGIHRSEQFF.